These 30 T cell receptor beta chains originate from one sample sequenced in a study of blood T cell repertoires in COVID-19. The assay was immunoSEQ multiplex PCR, and TCRdb's table has in-frame clones only and misses some. Among over 400,000 clones listed, approximately 86% were seen once. Sequenced sample: PBMCs or T cells enriched from blood (not recorded which). The receptors were sampled from a woman between 55 and 75 years old who had recovered from COVID-19.

The chain is built from TRBV4-1 and TRBJ1-5; D not certain. The germline V gene encodes CDR1 MGHRA and CDR2 YSYEKL. V gave up 0 bases and J gave up 3 bases, with 15 bases separating them. This CDR3 has 17 amino acids. Here the CDR3 DNA reads TGCGCCAGCAGCCAAGATCTTGTCAGCGCCGCCAATCAGCCCCAGCATTTT. Amino acids: CASSQDLVSAANQPQHF.

The V call is TRBV7-2, the J call TRBJ1-2, with 8 bases lining up with TRBD1. Trimming took 5 bases from V and 3 from J; bases not matched to a gene: 5. CDR1 and CDR2 from the germline V gene are SGHTA and FQGNSA. The length of the CDR3 is 14 residues. In DNA, the CDR3 is TGTGCCAGCAGCCCGGGGACAGGTGACTATGGCTACACCTTC. It is translated as CASSPGTGDYGYTF.

The chain joins TRBV5-6 to TRBJ2-2, with D unresolved. The CDR3 loop spans 13 amino acids. V was cut by 3 bases and J by 7 bases, with 10 bases left in between. Germline V lookup: CDR1 SGHDT, CDR2 YYEEEE. Written as DNA, the CDR3 is TGTGCCAGCAGCTCTAGTGGTCGCGGGGAGCTGTTTTTT. Its translation: CASSSSGRGELFF.

The V gene is TRBV6-5, the J gene TRBJ2-3; 9 bases are a match to TRBD1. The CDR3 loop spans 11 amino acids. CDR1 and CDR2 (germline): MNHEY, SVGAGI. V lost 10 bases and J lost 6; bases outside the gene matches: 2. The CDR3 sequence is CATGQGDTQYF. CDR3 bases: TGTGCCACCGGACAGGGGGATACGCAGTATTTT.

J is TRBJ1-6 and V is TRBV5-4; TRBD1 is a possible D gene (5 bases). Germline V gene data show CDR1 as SGHNT and CDR2 as YYREEE (reference sequence). The V and J ends lost 4 bases and 10 bases respectively, with 15 bases between them. The CDR3 consists of 14 residues. In DNA, the CDR3 is TGTGCCAGCAGCCAAGGCGGGGGGGAGTCACCCCTCCACTTT. Protein sequence: CASSQGGGESPLHF.

The rearrangement links TRBV29-1 to TRBJ1-1; D unresolved. Per germline, CDR1 SQVTM and CDR2 ANQGSEA. V was pared by 3 bases and J by 7 bases, with 12 bases between. The CDR3 runs 12 residues. In DNA, the CDR3 is TGCAGCGTTGACGGAGGCCAGTATGAAGCTTTCTTT. Translation gives CSVDGGQYEAFF.

This sequence joins TRBV19 and TRBJ1-2, with a tentative D call TRBD1 (5 bases). Germline V gene sequence: CDR1 LNHDA, CDR2 SQIVND (reference sequence). CDR3 length: 14 amino acids. V was pared by 9 bases and J by 2 bases, with 16 bases between. The CDR3 DNA is TGTGCCAGCAGCTACTTCGGGGGGAACTATGGCTACACCTTC. Residues: CASSYFGGNYGYTF.

The rearrangement links TRBV27 to TRBJ2-6; weak D call: TRBD2 (5 bases). The V end lost 5 bases, the J end lost 2 bases, and 10 bases lay between the germline ends. CDR1 and CDR2 from the germline V gene are MNHEY and SMNVEV (reference sequence). The CDR3 loop spans 15 amino acids. CDR3 bases: TGTGCCAGCAGTCCCCAGAGGGCTGGGGCCAACGTCCTGACTTTC. Translated: CASSPQRAGANVLTF.

The chain uses TRBV24-1 and TRBJ2-1; TRBD1 matches 7 bases. CDR3 length: 17 amino acids. V was clipped by 3 bases and J by 4 bases; unmatched bases: 11. Germline V gene data show CDR1 as KGHDR and CDR2 as SFDVKD. CDR3 bases: TGTGCCACCAGTGATCATACAGGGGAGTCTTCGTACAATGAGCAGTTCTTC. Translating it yields CATSDHTGESSYNEQFF.

The chain combines TRBV12-3 or TRBV12-4 with TRBJ1-5, with TRBD1 matching 7 bases. V was pared by 4 bases and J by 6 bases, with 3 bases of the junction left unmatched. The CDR3 consists of 13 residues. This chain's CDR3 is CASSSDRVQPQHF. Here the CDR3 DNA reads TGTGCCAGCAGTTCCGACAGGGTTCAGCCCCAGCATTTT.

V and J are TRBV10-3 and TRBJ2-1; 13 nucleotides agree with TRBD2. V trimming: 5 bases; J trimming: 8 bases; junction bases outside the gene matches: 9. Germline V gives CDR1 ENHRY, CDR2 SYGVKD. This CDR3 comprises 16 residues. CDR3 protein: CAISPTSGGVSYEQFF. Here the CDR3 DNA reads TGTGCCATCAGTCCAACTAGCGGGGGGGTATCGTATGAGCAGTTCTTC.

CDR3 bases: TGTGCCAGCAGCAATGGACAGGCCGGCACCGGGGAGCTGTTTTTT. This gives the protein CASSNGQAGTGELFF. The chain is built from TRBV6-6 and TRBJ2-2, with 7 bases matching TRBD1. The V segment lost 6 bases and the J segment 4 bases; nucleotides outside the gene matches: 8. This CDR3 comprises 15 residues. From germline, CDR1 is MNHNY and CDR2 SVGAGI (reference sequence).

This chain connects TRBV6-6 to TRBJ1-6, with TRBD1 matching 10 bases. The V and J ends lost 6 bases and 8 bases, in that order; junction bases with no gene match: 7. The germline V gene encodes CDR1 MNHNY and CDR2 SVGAGI (reference sequence). This CDR3 contains 15 residues. CDR3 sequence (DNA): TGTGCCAGCAGCCTCGGGACAGGGGTGGATTCACCCCTCCACTTT. Its translation: CASSLGTGVDSPLHF.

CDR3 sequence reads: CASSITGQGGYGYTF. DNA of the CDR3: TGTGCCAGTAGTATCACGGGACAGGGGGGCTATGGCTACACCTTC. V usage is TRBV19 and J usage is TRBJ1-2; TRBD1 aligns across 11 bases. CDR3 length: 15 amino acids. The germline CDR1 and CDR2 sequences are LNHDA and SQIVND (reference sequence). V shed 3 bases, J shed 4 bases, and the junction held 4 bases outside the gene matches.

The CDR3: CAISEGGGLGREQYV. The DNA of the CDR3 is TGTGCCATCAGTGAGGGCGGGGGCTTGGGACGAGAGCAGTACGTC. The chain uses TRBV10-3 and TRBJ2-7, with D maybe TRBD2 (7 bases). Per the germline V gene, CDR1 is ENHRY and CDR2 is SYGVKD. V lost 2 bases and J 7 bases, leaving 18 bases between the germline ends. CDR3 length equals 15 residues.

The chain joins TRBV23-1 to TRBJ2-5; TRBD1 might be the D (5 bases). TRBV23-1 is labeled an ORF, and its function is uncertain. The CDR3 consists of 15 residues. Trimming took off 0 bases at V and 8 bases at J, with 16 bases between the two ends. CDR3 sequence (DNA): TGCGCCAGCAGTCAATCAAGGGGCCTTGGCTCTACCCAGTACTTC. Encoded protein: CASSQSRGLGSTQYF.

The CDR3 DNA reads TGTGCCAGCAGCAATAGCGGGGGGAGCTCCTACAATGAGCAGTTCTTC. Amino acids: CASSNSGGSSYNEQFF. The chain is built from TRBV2 and TRBJ2-1; 10 bases are a match to TRBD2. J gave up 0 bases and V 6 bases, and 5 bases lay outside the gene matches. CDR3 size: 16 residues. The germline V gene encodes CDR1 SNHLY and CDR2 FYNNEI. The full variable domain, in which reference TRBV2 and TRBJ2-1 provide the parts outside the CDR3, is EPEVTQTPSHQVTQMGQEVILRCVPISNHLYFYWYRQILGQKVEFLVSFYNNEISEKSEIFDDQFSVERPDGSNFTLKIRSTKLEDSAMYFCASSNSGGSSYNEQFFGPGTRLTVL.

The chain links TRBV6-1 to TRBJ2-7; a weak D match, TRBD1 (6 bases). This CDR3 spans 15 amino acids. Germline-derived CDR1 and CDR2 are MNHNS and SASEGT. The V end was cut by 2 bases, the J end by 7 bases, with 18 bases between. As DNA, the CDR3 is TGTGCCAGCAGTGAATCTAACAGGGTATTCGATGAGCAGTACTTC. Translating it yields CASSESNRVFDEQYF.

The rearrangement joins TRBV25-1 to TRBJ1-1; the match to TRBD1 covers 9 bases. From germline, CDR1 is MGHDK and CDR2 SYGVNS. V lost 8 bases, J lost 4 bases, and 8 bases stayed unmatched. The CDR3 loop spans 14 amino acids. CDR3 bases: TGTGCCAGCGCGCGGACAGGGGAGGGCACTGAAGCTTTCTTT. It specifies CASARTGEGTEAFF.

This clone was counted between two and nine times. This sequence joins TRBV28 and TRBJ1-2; D is unclear. The CDR3 contains 15 residues. V lost 7 bases to trimming and J lost 5 bases, with 20 bases between them. Germline lookup yields CDR1 MDHEN and CDR2 SYDVKM. CDR3: CASTLFGESLYGYTF. CDR3 in DNA: TGTGCCAGCACCCTTTTCGGGGAAAGTCTTTATGGCTACACCTTC.

The chain is built from TRBV12-5 and TRBJ2-5, with TRBD1 as a possible D gene (6 bases). The germline CDR1 and CDR2 sequences are LGHNT and FRNRAP. Trimming removed 5 bases from V and 3 bases from J, with 7 bases in between. CDR3 length equals 12 residues. The CDR3 spells CASGRTEETQYF. In DNA, the CDR3 is TGTGCTAGTGGTAGGACAGAAGAGACCCAGTACTTC.

V is TRBV2 and J is TRBJ2-1; 11 bases are shared with TRBD1. After removal of 4 bases from V and 8 bases from J, the junction contained 16 bases not matched to a gene. The CDR3 consists of 18 residues. CDR1 is SNHLY, CDR2 FYNNEI, per germline. CDR3 loop: CASSVGTGGWLILDEQFF. The DNA of the CDR3 is TGTGCCAGCAGTGTTGGGACAGGGGGTTGGTTGATATTGGATGAGCAGTTCTTC.

The chain uses TRBV19 and TRBJ2-4; 7 positions agree with TRBD2. This CDR3 region has 14 residues. Per the germline V gene, CDR1 is LNHDA and CDR2 is SQIVND (reference sequence). V gave up 3 bases and J gave up 7 bases; unmatched junction bases: 6. CDR3 nucleotides: TGTGCCAGTAGTATTCCAGGGCGGGGGAACATTCAGTACTTC. Translated, it gives CASSIPGRGNIQYF.

The rearrangement uses TRBV24-1 and TRBJ2-7, with TRBD2 as a possible D gene (7 bases). This CDR3 region has 13 residues. Germline V gene lookup returns CDR1 KGHDR and CDR2 SFDVKD. The germline V and J ends were trimmed by 7 bases and 3 bases, with 12 bases remaining between them. The CDR3 DNA reads as TGTGCCACCAGGGGGGGGCGTTTCTACGAGCAGTACGTC. Its protein is CATRGGRFYEQYV.

CDR3 DNA sequence: TGTGCCACCAGTGAAGTGGGCCCGAATCAGCCCCAGCATTTT. It codes for CATSEVGPNQPQHF. The V and J genes are TRBV24-1 and TRBJ1-5; D gene ambiguous. The V gene's germline CDR1 is KGHDR and CDR2 SFDVKD. The CDR3 consists of 14 residues. V lost 4 bases to trimming and J lost 4 bases, with 10 bases between them.

This clone was counted once. The chain uses TRBV18 and TRBJ2-5, with 8 bases identical to TRBD1. The CDR3 has 15 residues. V shed 1 base, J shed 1 base, and the junction held 2 bases outside the gene matches. Germline V gene sequence: CDR1 KGHSH, CDR2 LQKENI. Here the CDR3 DNA reads TGTGCCAGCTCACCACGGACAGGGTTCCAAGAGACCCAGTACTTC. Translated, it gives CASSPRTGFQETQYF.

V is TRBV6-5 and J is TRBJ2-7; 9 bases match TRBD1. The CDR3 covers 14 residues. J lost 4 bases, V lost 6 bases, and 7 bases had no gene match. Per the germline V gene, CDR1 is MNHEY and CDR2 is SVGAGI. The CDR3 bases are TGTGCCAGCAGCCCGGCCGGACAGGGGTACGAGCAGTACGTC. As protein: CASSPAGQGYEQYV.

This clone was counted between two and nine times. The chain combines TRBV10-3 with TRBJ1-2; 8 nucleotides line up with TRBD1. CDR1 ENHRY and CDR2 SYGVKD come from the germline V gene. CDR3 length equals 13 residues. The J segment lost 4 bases and the V segment lost 5 bases, leaving 3 bases of the junction unmatched. The CDR3 protein is CAISTGGSYGYTF. CDR3 sequence (DNA): TGTGCCATCAGTACAGGGGGTTCCTATGGCTACACCTTC.

This clone came up once. The chain combines TRBV18 with TRBJ2-5; 8 bases are a match to TRBD1. The germline V gene encodes CDR1 KGHSH and CDR2 LQKENI. With 8 bases clipped from V and 1 base from J, the junction kept 3 bases outside the gene matches. CDR3 length: 13 amino acids. The CDR3 sequence is CASNRGTQETQYF. The CDR3 DNA follows: TGTGCCAGCAACAGGGGGACCCAAGAGACCCAGTACTTC. Full variable domain (missing parts from reference TRBV18 and TRBJ2-5): NAGVMQNPRHLVRRRGQEARLRCSPMKGHSHVYWYRQLPEEGLKFMVYLQKENIIDESGMPKERFSAEFPKEGPSILRIQQVVRGDSAAYFCASNRGTQETQYFGPGTRLLVL.

The chain recombines TRBV10-3 with TRBJ2-1; 8 nucleotides agree with TRBD2. The CDR3 is 13 residues long. Germline V gene lookup returns CDR1 ENHRY and CDR2 SYGVKD. With 2 bases clipped from V and 10 bases from J, the junction kept 4 bases outside the gene matches. The CDR3 DNA is TGTGCCATCAGTGAGGCGGTAGCGGGGGAGCAGTTCTTC. Protein product: CAISEAVAGEQFF.